A selection of T cell receptor beta chains follows, all from one sample in a study of T cell repertoires in cytomegalovirus infection. TCRdb fed the reads into MiXCR, producing one record per CDR3 protein. In the table there are 500,000 to 600,000 distinct CDR3 sequences, approximately 17% of which are singletons. The sequencing sample was made of CD8+ T cells from PBMCs. The origin of the receptors is a human donor in good health (CMV status not recorded). Some clones in this sample may be carry-over from other donors' samples. Each CDR3 is given with its conserved first and last residue. The D gene is left open where the match is weak. Expanded clones get a size class; other rows say once, few or many, or leave the size out.

few,TRBV4-2,TRBJ2-5,TRBD2,TGTGCCAGCAGCCAAGAAAGGAGGAGCGGGAGGGCCGAGGAGACCCAGTACTTC,CASSQERRSGRAEETQYF
many,TRBV7-9,TRBJ1-2,TRBD1,TGTGCCAGCAGCTTAACCGGACAGGACTATGGCTACACCTTC,CASSLTGQDYGYTF
many,TRBV7-9,TRBJ2-1,.,TGTGCCAGCAGCTACGGGACTGCTGAGCAGTTCTTC,CASSYGTAEQFF
many,TRBV27,TRBJ2-1,TRBD1,TGTGCCAGCAGTTTATCGAGACAGGGGGATGAGCAGTTCTTC,CASSLSRQGDEQFF
many,TRBV11-2,TRBJ2-3,.,TGTGCCAGCAGCATGGGGGTGGCGGGATATACGCAGTATTTT,CASSMGVAGYTQYF
many,TRBV27,TRBJ2-1,TRBD2,TGTGCCAGCAGTTGGCGGGAGGACAATGAGCAGTTCTTC,CASSWREDNEQFF
.,TRBV29-1,TRBJ2-7,TRBD2,TGCAGCGTTGACGGGGGGACTTACGAGCAGTACTTC,CSVDGGTYEQYF
.,TRBV7-8,TRBJ1-2,TRBD1,TGTGCCAGCAGCCCCCGACAGGGGGCGAACTATGGCTACACCTTC,CASSPRQGANYGYTF
few,TRBV28,TRBJ2-1,.,TGTGCCAGCAGTGCCGGGCGCGCATGGGAGCAGTTCTTC,CASSAGRAWEQFF
few,TRBV11-2,TRBJ2-1,.,TGTGCCAGCAGCTTAGAAGGGCGTCCCCCGGATGAGCAGTTCTTC,CASSLEGRPPDEQFF
.,TRBV27,TRBJ2-5,.,TGTGCCAGCAGTTCAAAGAAGTACCAAGAGACCCAGTACTTC,CASSSKKYQETQYF
.,TRBV20-1,TRBJ2-1,TRBD2,TGCAGTGCCCCGACCGGGGGGGATTCAATGAGCGGGTCGAGCTCCTACAATGAGCAGTTCTTC,CSAPTGGDSMSGSSSYNEQFF
.,TRBV9,TRBJ1-2,.,TGTGCCAGCAGCGTAGGTTCAAGGGCAGTAACTGGCTACACCTTC,CASSVGSRAVTGYTF
many,TRBV25-1,TRBJ2-3,.,TGTGCCAGCAGTGAGGAGGGACTCCGGAATACGCAGTATTTT,CASSEEGLRNTQYF
.,TRBV5-1,TRBJ1-6,.,TGCGCCAGCAGCTTGGAGGGACGATCAGATTCACCCCTCCACTTT,CASSLEGRSDSPLHF
many,TRBV4-1,TRBJ1-2,TRBD1,TGCGCCAGCAGCCAAGGGACAGGGATCCCTTATGGCTACACCTTC,CASSQGTGIPYGYTF
many,TRBV27,TRBJ1-6,.,TGTGCCAGCAGAGATCGGAGCTCCTATAATTCACCCCTCCACTTT,CASRDRSSYNSPLHF
few,TRBV2,TRBJ2-3,.,TGTGCCAGCAGTGAAGCGGCCCTGGGGGGCCTAAGCACAGATACGCAGTATTTT,CASSEAALGGLSTDTQYF
many,TRBV7-9,TRBJ2-1,.,TGTGCCAGCAGCAACCCCGACTCCTACAATGAGCAGTTCTTC,CASSNPDSYNEQFF
many,TRBV11-2,TRBJ2-5,TRBD2,TGTGCCAGCAGCTTAGGTCTAGCGGGGGGATCCGGAGAGACCCAGTACTTC,CASSLGLAGGSGETQYF
few,TRBV2,TRBJ2-5,.,TGTGCCAGCGGGGGGTGGGGGGAAGAGACCCAGTACTTC,CASGGWGEETQYF
.,TRBV19,TRBJ2-1,.,TGTGCCAGTAGTATAACAGCCCTCAGCTCCTACAATGAGCAGTTCTTC,CASSITALSSYNEQFF
many,TRBV7-9,TRBJ1-6,.,TGTGCCAGCAGCTTTCCAGCCAAGGGGAATAATTCACCCCTCCACTTT,CASSFPAKGNNSPLHF
many,TRBV19,TRBJ1-5,TRBD1,TGTGCCAGTAGAACCCGTACAGGGGTTCAGCCCCAGCATTTT,CASRTRTGVQPQHF
few,TRBV6-5,TRBJ2-2,.,TGTGCCAGCAGTTCCGATAGACTAGTCATGGAACCCGGGGAGCTGTTTTTT,CASSSDRLVMEPGELFF
.,TRBV5-1,TRBJ1-2,.,TGCGCCAGCAGCTGGGACCCCGACTATGGCTACACCTTC,CASSWDPDYGYTF
.,TRBV12-3/TRBV12-4,TRBJ2-1,TRBD2,TGTGCCAGCATACTAGCGACTGAGCAGTTCTTC,CASILATEQFF
.,TRBV29-1,TRBJ1-4,.,TGCAGCGTTTCAGGCGGGGGAAGAGTGGAAAAACTGTTTTTT,CSVSGGGRVEKLFF
many,TRBV7-2,TRBJ2-7,TRBD1,TGTGCCAGCAGCTCGGGCCCACAGGGGACGATTTCCTACGAGCAGTACTTC,CASSSGPQGTISYEQYF
few,TRBV2,TRBJ2-7,TRBD2,TGTGCCAGCAGTGAGGCGGGGGGAACCTACGAGCAGTACTTC,CASSEAGGTYEQYF
many,TRBV7-9,TRBJ2-5,.,TGTGCCAGCCCTGCACCGGGACAATCGCACAGGGAGACCCAGTACTTC,CASPAPGQSHRETQYF
.,TRBV20-1,TRBJ1-2,TRBD1,TGCAGTGCTAGAGTTAGACAGGGGGGCTATGGCTACACCTTC,CSARVRQGGYGYTF
few,TRBV12-3/TRBV12-4,TRBJ1-4,.,TGTGCACCAGAGGACAGCACCTATAATGAAAAACTGTTTTTT,CAPEDSTYNEKLFF
.,TRBV29-1,TRBJ2-1,.,TGCAGCGGCCACCCGGGACGGGACAATGAGCAGTTCTTC,CSGHPGRDNEQFF
many,TRBV7-9,TRBJ1-5,.,TGTGCCAGCAGCCGAGGGTCCCTTAATCAGCCCCAGCATTTT,CASSRGSLNQPQHF
.,TRBV3-1,TRBJ2-7,TRBD2,TGTGCCAGCAGCCAAGTCCATAGCGGGAGGGCCTCCTACGAGCAGTACTTC,CASSQVHSGRASYEQYF
.,TRBV19,TRBJ2-7,.,TGTGCCAGTAGTATCGCAGGCGTAAGCTCCTACGAGCAGTACTTC,CASSIAGVSSYEQYF
few,TRBV12-3/TRBV12-4,TRBJ1-2,TRBD1,TGTGCCAGCAGTGGGACAGTGCACTATGGCTACACCTTC,CASSGTVHYGYTF
many,TRBV4-2,TRBJ2-7,TRBD1,TGTGCCAGCAGCCTTGTCATACAGGGGATGTTATCCTACGAGCAGTACTTC,CASSLVIQGMLSYEQYF
few,TRBV9,TRBJ1-5,.,TGTGCCAGCAGCGTCGGGGCGAGTCAGCCCCAGCATTTT,CASSVGASQPQHF
.,TRBV20-1,TRBJ2-1,.,TGCAGTCCAAGGGGTGTGAGCATCAATGAGCAGTTCTTC,CSPRGVSINEQFF